These T cell receptor beta chains were read from a single sample in a study of cytomegalovirus exposure and HLA in healthy donors. Using immunoSEQ multiplex PCR, the repertoire was profiled, and TCRdb retains in-frame clones only, with some absent. The sample has roughly 150,000 clones, roughly four fifths seen once. The sample consisted of PBMCs. These receptors all stem from a man aged 18-30 years in good health and CMV-seronegative. Each CDR3 is given with its conserved first and last residue. The order of the fields is clone size, D gene, V gene, J gene, CDR3 protein, CDR3 DNA. D genes are given only for firm matches. The listing skips clone size in some rows; elsewhere it reads once, few, many or a size class.

>.|TRBD2|TRBV9|TRBJ2-1
CASSGRGGARGGLDEQFF
TGTGCCAGCAGCGGACGGGGGGGTGCGAGGGGAGGTTTGGATGAGCAGTTCTTC
>.|TRBD2|TRBV7-9|TRBJ2-1
CASSLVSLAGFGQFF
TGTGCCAGCAGCTTAGTGAGTCTAGCGGGATTTGGGCAGTTCTTC
>.|.|TRBV5-5|TRBJ1-2
CASSLDSPAGYTF
TGTGCCAGCAGCTTGGACAGCCCGGCAGGCTACACCTTC
>.|.|TRBV5-1|TRBJ1-1
CASSRGVLNTEAFF
TGCGCCAGCAGCCGTGGAGTACTTAACACTGAAGCTTTCTTT
>.|.|TRBV5-5|TRBJ2-7
CASSPGVTVEREQYF
TGTGCCAGCAGCCCGGGGGTGACGGTAGAGCGGGAGCAGTACTTC
>.|.|TRBV7-9|TRBJ2-2
CASSLGTTDTGELFF
TGTGCCAGCAGCTTAGGGACTACCGACACCGGGGAGCTGTTTTTT
>once|TRBD2|TRBV27|TRBJ2-7
CASSPRTSSWLNEQYF
TGTGCCAGCAGCCCCCGGACTAGCTCTTGGTTAAACGAGCAGTACTTC
>.|.|TRBV19|TRBJ1-5
CASSIGGGPQPQHF
TGTGCCAGTAGTATAGGGGGGGGGCCTCAGCCCCAGCATTTT
>.|.|TRBV6-1|TRBJ2-7
CASSAKTPWRMGGYEQYF
TGTGCCAGCAGTGCGAAGACCCCCTGGCGCATGGGGGGCTACGAGCAGTACTTC
>.|.|TRBV5-8|TRBJ2-5
CASRRETRQYF
TGTGCCAGCAGACGGGAAACCCGGCAGTACTTC
>few|TRBD2|TRBV4-3|TRBJ2-2
CASISNPVLAGGPGELFF
TGCGCCAGCATCTCAAACCCCGTACTAGCGGGAGGGCCCGGGGAGCTGTTTTTT
>few|.|TRBV9|TRBJ1-5
CASSEGGREPQHF
TGTGCCAGCAGCGAAGGGGGACGGGAGCCCCAGCATTTT
>.|TRBD1|TRBV15|TRBJ2-7
CATSRDRGNYEQYF
TGTGCCACCAGCAGAGACAGGGGGAACTACGAGCAGTACTTC
>.|.|TRBV5-6|TRBJ2-1
CASSLGPGWYNEQFF
TGTGCCAGCAGCTTGGGGCCGGGGTGGTACAATGAGCAGTTCTTC
>.|.|TRBV15|TRBJ2-5
CATSRASADQETQYF
TGTGCCACCAGCAGAGCCTCAGCGGATCAAGAGACCCAGTACTTC
>few|.|TRBV2|TRBJ2-7
CASSDSQGSSYEQYF
TGTGCCAGCAGTGACTCCCAGGGAAGCTCCTACGAGCAGTACTTC
>.|TRBD2|TRBV6-5|TRBJ2-7
CASTTGGRREQYF
TGTGCCAGCACGACGGGGGGGCGTCGCGAGCAGTACTTC
>.|TRBD1|TRBV10-1|TRBJ1-2
CASSESAETGKYGYTF
TGCGCCAGCAGTGAGTCCGCAGAGACAGGGAAATATGGCTACACCTTC
>.|TRBD2|TRBV7-8|TRBJ2-1
CASSLGDYLEQFF
TGTGCCAGCAGCTTAGGGGACTACCTTGAGCAGTTCTTC
>few|TRBD2|TRBV7-2|TRBJ2-1
CASSPYSGRAGEQFF
TGTGCCAGCAGCCCATATAGCGGGAGGGCCGGTGAGCAGTTCTTC
>.|TRBD1|TRBV7-2|TRBJ1-2
CASSPSRTGAYGYTF
TGTGCCAGCAGCCCGAGTAGGACAGGGGCATATGGCTACACCTTC
>.|TRBD1|TRBV7-6|TRBJ1-5
CASSLGSDRPQPQHF
TGTGCCAGCAGCTTAGGTTCGGACAGGCCCCAGCCCCAGCATTTT
>.|TRBD2|TRBV7-9|TRBJ2-7
CASSSRGLADPYEQYF
TGTGCCAGCAGCTCCCGCGGACTAGCCGACCCTTACGAGCAGTACTTC
>.|TRBD1|TRBV9|TRBJ1-2
CASSFRDREGYTF
TGTGCCAGCAGCTTCCGGGACAGGGAAGGCTACACCTTC
>.|.|TRBV4-1|TRBJ2-1
CASSQESGALNNEQFF
TGCGCCAGCAGCCAAGAATCGGGAGCGTTAAACAATGAGCAGTTCTTC
>.|TRBD1|TRBV18|TRBJ2-7
CASSQRTGSYSEQYF
TGTGCCAGCTCCCAAAGGACAGGGAGTTATTCCGAGCAGTACTTC
>.|TRBD1|TRBV19|TRBJ2-3
CASSAGTGSSHTQYF
TGTGCCAGTAGTGCCGGGACAGGGAGTAGTCATACGCAGTATTTT